This TCR beta chain was retrieved from a study of shared clonotypes between healthy human individuals. Sequencing used immunoSEQ multiplex PCR; TCRdb keeps in-frame clones, though not all of them. This sample carries around 600,000 clones, around 95% of them seen once, and the ten largest clones take over 0.09%. Naive-designated CD8 cells lacked CD45RO, were positively enriched for CCR7, and omitted terminally differentiated effector memory CD45RA+ cells. From germline, CDR1 is MNHEY and CDR2 SVGAGI. The CDR3 extends over 16 amino acids. J gave up 4 bases and V 0 bases, and 8 bases lay outside the gene matches.

The gene calls are TRBV6-5 and TRBJ1-2, with 7 bases that match TRBD1. The receptor was derived from a woman between 25 and 40 years old in good health. The sequenced sample consisted of naive CD8+ T cells sorted from blood. The CDR3 here is CASSYSGARDSYGYTF. CDR3 bases: TGTGCCAGCAGTTACTCGGGGGCCCGGGACAGCTATGGCTACACCTTC.